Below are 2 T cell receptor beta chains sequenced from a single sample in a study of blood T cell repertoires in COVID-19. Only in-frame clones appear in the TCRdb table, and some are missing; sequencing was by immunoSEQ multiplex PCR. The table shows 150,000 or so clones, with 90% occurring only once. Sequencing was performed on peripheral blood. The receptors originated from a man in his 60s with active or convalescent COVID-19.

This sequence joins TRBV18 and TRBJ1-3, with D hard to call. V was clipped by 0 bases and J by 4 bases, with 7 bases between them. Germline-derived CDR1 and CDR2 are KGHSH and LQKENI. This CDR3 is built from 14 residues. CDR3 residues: CASSPPAAGNTIYF. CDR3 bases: TGTGCCAGCTCACCACCAGCGGCCGGAAACACCATATATTTT. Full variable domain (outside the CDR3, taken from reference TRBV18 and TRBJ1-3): NAGVMQNPRHLVRRRGQEARLRCSPMKGHSHVYWYRQLPEEGLKFMVYLQKENIIDESGMPKERFSAEFPKEGPSILRIQQVVRGDSAAYFCASSPPAAGNTIYFGEGSWLTVV.

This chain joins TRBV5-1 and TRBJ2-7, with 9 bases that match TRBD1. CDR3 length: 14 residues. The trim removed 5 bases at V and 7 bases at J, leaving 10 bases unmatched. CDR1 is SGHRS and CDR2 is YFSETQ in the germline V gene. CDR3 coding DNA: TGCGCCAGCAGTCAACCGGGACAGGGAATTGAGCAGTACTTC. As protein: CASSQPGQGIEQYF.